One and the same sample provided the 6 T cell receptor beta chains below, sequenced in a study of CD8 T cells in Susac syndrome. The RNA, about 0.5 to 1 ug, was put through reverse transcription using random hexamers. In TCRdb, the immunoSEQ multiplex PCR reads were re-called with MiXCR into one record per CDR3 protein. The sample carries under 200,000 distinct CDR3 sequences, around 94% recorded once. Sequencing was done on a sample of CD4+ T cells from PBMCs. These receptors came from a human donor with Susac syndrome.

The chain joins TRBV19 to TRBJ2-6; tentative D call: TRBD1 (6 bases). V lost 8 bases to trimming and J lost 4 bases, with 12 bases between them. The V gene's germline CDR1 is LNHDA and CDR2 SQIVND (reference sequence). There are 14 residues in the CDR3. The CDR3 loop reads CASGQFSGANVLTF. CDR3 nucleotide sequence: TGTGCCAGTGGACAGTTTTCCGGGGCCAACGTCCTGACTTTC.

The chain has TRBV2 and TRBJ1-2, with 7 bases fitting TRBD1. This CDR3 spans 14 amino acids. Germline V gene lookup returns CDR1 SNHLY and CDR2 FYNNEI. J gave up 6 bases and V 6 bases, and 10 bases lay outside the gene matches. The CDR3 sequence is CASRDVDRDHGYTF. The CDR3 DNA is TGTGCCAGCAGGGATGTTGACAGGGATCATGGCTACACCTTC.

This chain connects TRBV20-1 to TRBJ2-1; tentative D call: TRBD2 (6 bases). V gave up 0 bases and J gave up 0 bases, with 9 bases separating them. The length of the CDR3 is 15 residues. Germline V gene lookup returns CDR1 DFQATT and CDR2 SNEGSKA (reference sequence). The CDR3 DNA follows: TGCAGTGCTAGAGATTTAGCGGCCTCCTACAATGAGCAGTTCTTC. Translating it yields CSARDLAASYNEQFF.

The chain combines TRBV4-3 with TRBJ1-5, with 9 bases that match TRBD1. The CDR3 consists of 14 residues. Germline V gene data show CDR1 as LGHNA and CDR2 as YSLEER. V shed 4 bases, J shed 5 bases, and the junction held 3 bases outside the gene matches. The CDR3 sequence: CASSLGQGYQPQHF. CDR3 bases: TGCGCCAGCAGCCTGGGACAGGGCTATCAGCCCCAGCATTTT.

The table lists this clonotype with a few counts. The chain joins TRBV5-6 to TRBJ2-5, with unresolved D. V was trimmed by 1 base and J by 4 bases, leaving 5 bases between them. CDR1 and CDR2 from the germline V gene are SGHDT and YYEEEE. CDR3 length: 12 amino acids. CDR3 sequence (DNA): TGTGCCAGCAGCTTGCTAACAGAGACCCAGTACTTC. Translated, it gives CASSLLTETQYF. The full variable domain, rest sourced from reference TRBV5-6 and TRBJ2-5, is DAGVTQSPTHLIKTRGQQVTLRCSPKSGHDTVSWYQQALGQGPQFIFQYYEEEERQRGNFPDRFSGHQFPNYSSELNVNALLLGDSALYLCASSLLTETQYFGPGTRLLVL.

This clonotype showed up just once. V gene TRBV29-1 combines with J gene TRBJ2-7, with D possibly called TRBD1 or TRBD2 (5 bases each). Trimming left V 4 bases short and J 6 bases short, with 10 bases between. There are 11 residues in the CDR3. Germline CDR1 is SQVTM and CDR2 is ANQGSEA. The CDR3 reads CSVARDLEQYF. Here the CDR3 DNA reads TGCAGCGTTGCCCGGGACCTCGAGCAGTACTTC.